This entry concerns a single T cell receptor (beta chain). Its antigen remains unknown. This record belongs to a study of blood T cells in healthy people across ages. Findings of the study overall: The fall in TCR beta diversity per million T cells was roughly linear with age. The unknown donor CMV status may have confounded expanded clonotype changes.

The V gene end was trimmed by 0 bases and the J gene end by 6 bases; junction bases not matched to a gene: 10. CDR3 size: 15 residues. The germline V gene encodes CDR1 DFQATT and CDR2 SNEGSKA (reference sequence). It was with a sample-barcoded 5' primer and a J-beta primer mix that a second PCR of about 6 to 12 cycles was run. Tags on each cDNA molecule came from a template-switch adaptor with 12 random nucleotides. MiXCR, applied by TCRdb to the 5' RACE reads, yields one record per CDR3 protein. The sample includes hundreds of thousands of distinct CDR3 sequences, 45% to 70% of them seen just once. Sequenced sample: blood. V and J are TRBV20-1 and TRBJ2-7, with 8 nucleotides matching TRBD2. The sequence derives from a middle-aged man in good health. The DNA for the CDR3 is TGCAGTGCTAGAGATCCAGCGGGGGACCTCTGCGAGCAGTACTTC. As protein: CSARDPAGDLCEQYF.